A single sample is the source of the 29 T cell receptor beta chains below, sequenced in a study of T cell repertoires in cytomegalovirus infection (dated by TCRdb to about 2019). Sequencing relied on an Illumina HiSeq 1500. TCRdb handled the public reads itself, with Q25 trimming in fastp and clone calling in MiXCR, and kept productive beta chains. Identical CDR3 protein sequences are pooled into one entry, listed with their most common genes and DNA. The sample table contains some 180,000 distinct CDR3 sequences; only one count was recorded for about 18% of them. The ten largest clonotypes hold almost 25% of the sample. The material sequenced was CD8+ T cells from PBMCs. Receptors were obtained from a human donor in good health (CMV status not recorded). Some clones in this sample may be carry-over from other donors' samples.

The chain uses TRBV29-1 and TRBJ2-7; 8 bases match TRBD1. The germline CDR1 and CDR2 sequences are SQVTM and ANQGSEA. V was pared by 3 bases and J by 4 bases, with 5 bases of the junction left unmatched. This CDR3 has 13 amino acids. CDR3 bases: TGCAGCGTTGAGGTAGGACAGGGATACGAGCAGTACTTC. Its translation is CSVEVGQGYEQYF.

This clonotype has more than one count but fewer than ten. The chain has TRBV12-3 or TRBV12-4 and TRBJ1-4; D is possibly TRBD1 (6 bases). Trimming took off 8 bases at V and 8 bases at J, with 15 bases between the two ends. The CDR3 extends over 13 amino acids. The CDR3, as DNA: TGTGCCAGCCTCAGGGGCGTCGGGGAAAAACTGTTTTTT. It yields the protein CASLRGVGEKLFF.

The chain joins TRBV15 to TRBJ1-5; D is possibly TRBD1 (5 bases). This CDR3 has 19 amino acids. Germline V lookup: CDR1 LNHNV, CDR2 YYDKDF (reference sequence). Trimming pared 0 bases from V and 0 bases from J, leaving 18 bases between. CDR3 loop: CATSRDAGRFPDSNQPQHF. CDR3 in DNA: TGTGCCACCAGCAGAGATGCGGGGCGGTTTCCGGATAGCAATCAGCCCCAGCATTTT.

This clonotype was observed a handful of times. The rearrangement joins TRBV28 to TRBJ1-5; tentative D call: TRBD1 (6 bases). V lost 5 bases to trimming and J lost 0 bases, with 11 bases between them. The CDR3 runs to 15 residues. CDR1 and CDR2 (germline): MDHEN, SYDVKM. The CDR3 spells CASSQGPYSNQPQHF. In DNA, the CDR3 is TGTGCCAGCAGTCAGGGGCCTTATAGCAATCAGCCCCAGCATTTT.

The chain joins TRBV29-1 to TRBJ1-1, with D unresolved. CDR3 length: 11 amino acids. Trimming removed 0 bases from V and 10 bases from J, with 9 bases in between. CDR1 is SQVTM, CDR2 ANQGSEA, per germline. The CDR3 spells CSVEDNVGAFF. The CDR3 region has the DNA TGCAGCGTTGAAGATAATGTGGGAGCTTTCTTT.

There are a few counts of this clonotype. The chain carries TRBV27 and TRBJ2-6, with a tentative D call TRBD2 (5 bases). V lost 3 bases and J lost 0, with 15 bases in between. Germline V gives CDR1 MNHEY, CDR2 SMNVEV (reference sequence). The CDR3 has 18 amino acids. The chain's CDR3 is CASSFGGRPSSGANVLTF. CDR3 DNA: TGTGCCAGCAGTTTCGGAGGCAGGCCAAGCTCTGGGGCCAACGTCCTGACTTTC.

CDR3 DNA: TGTGCCAGCAGCTTAGTTGGGACAGGGGGGGGAGAGACCCAGTACTTC. Its translation is CASSLVGTGGGETQYF. The chain combines TRBV7-2 with TRBJ2-5; 11 bases are a match to TRBD1. CDR3 length equals 16 residues. The germline V gene encodes CDR1 SGHTA and CDR2 FQGNSA. V shed 1 base, J shed 4 bases, and the junction held 5 bases outside the gene matches. Full variable domain (missing parts from reference TRBV7-2 and TRBJ2-5): GAGVSQSPSNKVTEKGKDVELRCDPISGHTALYWYRQSLGQGLEFLIYFQGNSAPDKSGLPSDRFSAERTGGSVSTLTIQRTQQEDSAVYLCASSLVGTGGGETQYFGPGTRLLVL.

This clonotype was observed a few times. The genes are TRBV13 and TRBJ2-5, with 11 bases fitting TRBD2. The CDR3 loop spans 15 amino acids. J gave up 5 bases and V 6 bases, and 8 bases lay outside the gene matches. Germline V gene data show CDR1 as PRHDT and CDR2 as FYEKMQ (reference sequence). CDR3: CASSPTSGGMETQYF. The CDR3 DNA follows: TGTGCCAGCAGTCCTACTAGCGGGGGTATGGAGACCCAGTACTTC.

The rearrangement uses TRBV20-1 and TRBJ2-1, with 10 bases that match TRBD2. V shed 5 bases and J 3 bases; nucleotides not matched to a gene: 7. CDR3 length: 15 residues. Germline V lookup: CDR1 DFQATT, CDR2 SNEGSKA (reference sequence). The CDR3 region is CSAGAGTSDYNEQFF. The CDR3 DNA follows: TGCAGTGCTGGCGCCGGGACTAGCGACTACAATGAGCAGTTCTTC.

This clonotype was seen more than once but under ten times. The chain employs TRBV7-8 and TRBJ2-7, with TRBD1 identical over 10 bases. The germline gives CDR1 SGHVS, CDR2 FQNEAQ. Trimming took 3 bases from V and 4 from J; bases not matched to a gene: 18. The CDR3 runs 19 residues. CDR3 DNA: TGTGCCAGCAGCTTTTTCGCGGAAACGACAGGGGGCTTTCAGTACGAGCAGTACTTC. Amino acids: CASSFFAETTGGFQYEQYF. Full variable domain (remainder filled in from reference TRBV7-8 and TRBJ2-7): GAGVSQSPRYKVAKRGQDVALRCDPISGHVSLFWYQQALGQGPEFLTYFQNEAQLDKSGLPSDRFFAERPEGSVSTLKIQRTQQEDSAVYLCASSFFAETTGGFQYEQYFGPGTRLTVT.

CDR3 protein: CSVEGLGGELFF. Written as DNA, the CDR3 is TGCAGCGTTGAGGGGCTGGGCGGGGAGCTGTTTTTT. The rearrangement links TRBV29-1 to TRBJ2-2; D perhaps matches TRBD1 (5 bases). Trimming removed 3 bases at V and 7 bases at J, with 9 bases between. Germline CDR1 is SQVTM and CDR2 is ANQGSEA. The CDR3 runs to 12 residues.

This clonotype was detected a few times. The chain has TRBV7-9 and TRBJ2-7; D may be TRBD2 (5 bases). V was trimmed by 3 bases and J by 6 bases, leaving 15 bases between them. The germline CDR1 and CDR2 sequences are SEHNR and FQNEAQ (reference sequence). This CDR3 is built from 14 residues. Here the CDR3 reads CASSFRDYALEQYF. As DNA, the CDR3 is TGTGCCAGCAGCTTCCGGGATTACGCGCTCGAGCAGTACTTC.

To note about this clonotype: No conserved phenylalanine or tryptophan is present at the end of the CDR3, so a read error is the likely explanation. The chain recombines TRBV7-6 with TRBJ2-2, with 7 bases identical to TRBD1. Germline-derived CDR1 and CDR2 are SGHVS and FNYEAQ. J lost 6 bases, V lost 1 base, and 2 bases had no gene match. This CDR3 comprises 14 residues. CDR3: CASSLEQGSGELFL. CDR3 nucleotide sequence: TGTGCCAGCAGCTTAGAACAGGGGTCCGGGGAGCTGTTTCTT.

The DNA for the CDR3 is TGTGCCAGCAGCTTTCCCCGGACTAGCGGGGGGGCTGGCCAAGAGACCCAGTACTTC. This codes for CASSFPRTSGGAGQETQYF. The V gene is TRBV7-2, the J gene TRBJ2-5; 15 nucleotides line up with TRBD2. This CDR3 comprises 19 residues. With 3 bases clipped from V and 1 base from J, the junction kept 9 bases outside the gene matches. Germline assignment: CDR1 SGHTA and CDR2 FQGNSA.

The J gene is TRBJ2-4, the V gene TRBV28; perhaps TRBD1 as D (6 bases). Germline CDR1 and CDR2: MDHEN and SYDVKM. The V end lost 5 bases, the J end lost 0 bases, and 17 bases lay between the germline ends. CDR3 length equals 17 residues. The CDR3 DNA reads as TGTGCCAGCAGTCCACGGACAGATCAACTAGCCAAAAACATTCAGTACTTC. Translated: CASSPRTDQLAKNIQYF.

This clonotype was picked up a small number of times. This chain joins TRBV7-2 and TRBJ2-3; TRBD1 aligns across 8 bases. This CDR3 has 17 amino acids. From germline, CDR1 is SGHTA and CDR2 FQGNSA. V trimming: 4 bases; J trimming: 5 bases; junction bases outside the gene matches: 14. The CDR3 DNA sequence: TGTGCCAGCAGCTCCCTAGGGTACAGGGGGAAGAAAGATACGCAGTATTTT. It codes for CASSSLGYRGKKDTQYF.

In its sample, this clonotype was seen a few times. The chain carries TRBV29-1 and TRBJ1-2; 7 bases are shared with TRBD1. With 1 base clipped from V and 0 bases from J, the junction kept 2 bases outside the gene matches. Germline lookup yields CDR1 SQVTM and CDR2 ANQGSEA. CDR3 length: 14 residues. CDR3 bases: TGCAGCGTTGAAGGGGACAGCGCTAACTATGGCTACACCTTC. It translates to CSVEGDSANYGYTF.

The chain uses TRBV7-9 and TRBJ2-3; the match to TRBD2 covers 9 bases. The CDR3 sequence is 13 residues long. With V trimmed by 5 bases and J by 14 bases, 11 bases remained unmatched. CDR1 is SEHNR, CDR2 FQNEAQ, per germline (reference sequence). In DNA, the CDR3 is TGTGCCAGCAGCACTCGACTAGCGGCTAACCGGTATTTT. Residues: CASSTRLAANRYF.

CDR3 sequence reads: CASSFPGSNEQFF. CDR3 bases: TGTGCCAGCAGCTTCCCGGGGTCCAATGAGCAGTTCTTC. The V call is TRBV11-2, the J call TRBJ2-1; tentatively, D is TRBD2 (5 bases). This CDR3 spans 13 amino acids. Trimming cost V 3 bases and J 6 bases, with 9 bases left between them. Germline CDR1 SGHAT, CDR2 FQNNGV.

This clonotype showed up many times. The chain links TRBV7-3 to TRBJ2-1; TRBD1 aligns across 7 bases. V lost 3 bases and J lost 6; bases outside the gene matches: 2. Germline V gene lookup returns CDR1 SGHTA and CDR2 FQGTGA. This CDR3 comprises 13 residues. CDR3 in DNA: TGTGCCAGCAGCTTTGGGACAGCCAATGAGCAGTTCTTC. Amino acids: CASSFGTANEQFF.

This clonotype was seen a handful of times. This chain links TRBV7-8 with TRBJ2-7; 8 bases line up with TRBD1. With 1 base clipped from V and 0 bases from J, the junction kept 11 bases outside the gene matches. CDR1 and CDR2 (germline): SGHVS, FQNEAQ. The CDR3 has 18 amino acids. This chain's CDR3 is CASSLDFGQGAGSYEQYF. The CDR3 DNA reads as TGTGCCAGCAGCTTAGACTTTGGGCAGGGGGCTGGCTCCTACGAGCAGTACTTC. Together with reference TRBV7-8 and TRBJ2-7, the CDR3 gives the full variable domain: GAGVSQSPRYKVAKRGQDVALRCDPISGHVSLFWYQQALGQGPEFLTYFQNEAQLDKSGLPSDRFFAERPEGSVSTLKIQRTQQEDSAVYLCASSLDFGQGAGSYEQYFGPGTRLTVT.

The chain is built from TRBV2 and TRBJ2-7; 9 positions agree with TRBD1. The germline V gene encodes CDR1 SNHLY and CDR2 FYNNEI. J was trimmed by 4 bases and V by 4 bases; bases with no gene match: 8. CDR3 size: 15 residues. DNA of the CDR3: TGTGCCAGCAGTGTATACAGGGGGCAGATTTACGAGCAGTACTTC. Its translation is CASSVYRGQIYEQYF. Based on the CDR3 plus reference TRBV2 and TRBJ2-7, the full variable domain is EPEVTQTPSHQVTQMGQEVILRCVPISNHLYFYWYRQILGQKVEFLVSFYNNEISEKSEIFDDQFSVERPDGSNFTLKIRSTKLEDSAMYFCASSVYRGQIYEQYFGPGTRLTVT.

This sequence joins TRBV28 and TRBJ2-1; D is possibly TRBD1 (6 bases). The CDR3 is 16 residues long. Germline values: CDR1 MDHEN, CDR2 SYDVKM. V gave up 6 bases and J gave up 2 bases, with 17 bases separating them. CDR3 in DNA: TGTGCCAGCAGCTCCAGCAACAGGGTCCCCTACAATGAGCAGTTCTTC. Translated, it gives CASSSSNRVPYNEQFF.

This clonotype was counted between two and nine times. The gene calls are TRBV27 and TRBJ1-2; 10 bases are shared with TRBD1. The CDR3 is 16 amino acids. The germline V gene encodes CDR1 MNHEY and CDR2 SMNVEV (reference sequence). V gave up 5 bases and J gave up 3 bases; unmatched junction bases: 9. CDR3 in amino acids: CASSGIRDRGDYGYTF. The CDR3 coding sequence is TGTGCCAGCAGTGGAATCCGGGACAGGGGTGACTATGGCTACACCTTC.

This rearrangement joins TRBV4-3 to TRBJ1-1; D gene ambiguous. The CDR3 is 15 residues long. CDR1 is LGHNA and CDR2 is YSLEER in the germline V gene. Deletions cut 0 bases from V and 0 bases from J, with 8 bases between. Here the CDR3 DNA reads TGCGCCAGCAGCCAAGAATCCCTAATGAACACTGAAGCTTTCTTT. Translation: CASSQESLMNTEAFF.

The chain recombines TRBV12-3 or TRBV12-4 with TRBJ1-3; D call uncertain. V lost 1 base and J lost 7, with 8 bases in between. The CDR3 has 13 residues. The CDR3 nucleotides read TGTGCCAGCAGTTTAGGGCGGATGAACACCATATATTTT. Translating gives CASSLGRMNTIYF.

This clonotype was detected a few times. The chain combines TRBV4-3 with TRBJ2-7; 10 bases match TRBD2. Trimming at V came to 4 bases and at J to 3 bases, leaving 3 bases not matched to a gene. Germline lookup yields CDR1 LGHNA and CDR2 YSLEER. The CDR3 extends over 14 amino acids. The CDR3 DNA reads as TGCGCCAGCAGCCCCGGACTAGCGGACTACGAGCAGTACTTC. Its protein product is CASSPGLADYEQYF.

The sample holds a few counts of this clonotype. The CDR3 carries no conserved terminal phenylalanine or tryptophan, so it likely arises from a read error. J is TRBJ1-2 and V is TRBV12-3 or TRBV12-4, with a possible D match to TRBD1 (6 bases). V lost 11 bases to trimming and J lost 3 bases, with 13 bases between them. This CDR3 comprises 12 residues. CDR3 region: CASRGADYGYTL. The CDR3, as DNA: TGTGCCTCCCGGGGGGCCGACTATGGCTACACCCTC.

This clonotype came up a few times. The chain carries TRBV15 and TRBJ2-5, with 12 bases that match TRBD2. Trimming removed 1 base from V and 1 base from J; junction bases left unmatched: 4. This CDR3 is 17 amino acids long. Germline CDR1 reads LNHNV; CDR2 reads YYDKDF (reference sequence). The CDR3 DNA follows: TGTGCCACCAGCAGAGGACTAGCGGGGGACCGCCAAGAGACCCAGTACTTC. This translates into CATSRGLAGDRQETQYF.